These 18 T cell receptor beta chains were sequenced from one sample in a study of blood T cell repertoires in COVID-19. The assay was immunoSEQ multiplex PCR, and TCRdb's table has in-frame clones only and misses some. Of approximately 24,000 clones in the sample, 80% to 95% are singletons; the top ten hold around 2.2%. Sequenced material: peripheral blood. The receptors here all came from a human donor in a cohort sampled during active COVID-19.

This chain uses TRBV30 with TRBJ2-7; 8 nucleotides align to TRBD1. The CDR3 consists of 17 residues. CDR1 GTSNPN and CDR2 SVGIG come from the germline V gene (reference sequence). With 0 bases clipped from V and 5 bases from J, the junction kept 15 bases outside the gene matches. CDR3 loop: CAWSVNFFDRGPNEQYF. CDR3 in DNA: TGTGCCTGGAGTGTAAATTTTTTCGACAGGGGACCCAACGAGCAGTACTTC.

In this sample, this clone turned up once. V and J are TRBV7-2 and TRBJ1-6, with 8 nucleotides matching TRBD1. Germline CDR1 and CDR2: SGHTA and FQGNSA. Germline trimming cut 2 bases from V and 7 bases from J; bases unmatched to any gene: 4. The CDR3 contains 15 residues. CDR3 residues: CASSLTTGVNSPLHF. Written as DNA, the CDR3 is TGTGCCAGCAGCTTAACGACAGGGGTAAATTCACCCCTCCACTTT.

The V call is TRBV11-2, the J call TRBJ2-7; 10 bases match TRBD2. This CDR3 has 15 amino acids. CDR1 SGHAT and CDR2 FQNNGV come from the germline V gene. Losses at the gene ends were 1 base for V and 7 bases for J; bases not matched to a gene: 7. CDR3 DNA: TGTGCCAGCAGCTTAGGAACTAGCGGGACATGGGAGCAGTACTTC. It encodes CASSLGTSGTWEQYF.

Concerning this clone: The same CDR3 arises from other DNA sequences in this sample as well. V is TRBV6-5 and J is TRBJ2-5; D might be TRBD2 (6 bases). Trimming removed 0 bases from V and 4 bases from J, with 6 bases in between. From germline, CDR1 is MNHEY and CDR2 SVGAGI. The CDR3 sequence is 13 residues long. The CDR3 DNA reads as TGTGCCAGCAGTTACTCGGGGGGAGAGACCCAGTACTTC. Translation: CASSYSGGETQYF.

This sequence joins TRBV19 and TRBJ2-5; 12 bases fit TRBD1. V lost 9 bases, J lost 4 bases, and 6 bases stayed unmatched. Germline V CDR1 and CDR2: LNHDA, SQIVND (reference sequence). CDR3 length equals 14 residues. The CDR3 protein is CASRDRGLGETQYF. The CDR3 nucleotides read TGTGCCAGCCGGGACAGGGGGCTAGGAGAGACCCAGTACTTC.

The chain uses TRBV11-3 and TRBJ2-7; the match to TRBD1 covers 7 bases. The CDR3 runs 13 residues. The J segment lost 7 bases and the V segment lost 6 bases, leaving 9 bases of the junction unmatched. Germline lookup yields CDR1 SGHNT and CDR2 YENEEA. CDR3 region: CASRRQGLREQYF. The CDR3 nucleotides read TGTGCCAGCAGGCGACAGGGTTTGAGGGAGCAGTACTTC.

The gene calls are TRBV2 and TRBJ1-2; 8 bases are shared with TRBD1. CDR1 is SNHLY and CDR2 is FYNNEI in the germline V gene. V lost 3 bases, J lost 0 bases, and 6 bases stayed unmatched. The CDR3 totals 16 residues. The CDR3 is CASSDDRGTSNYGYTF. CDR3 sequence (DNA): TGTGCCAGCAGTGACGACAGGGGTACCTCTAACTATGGCTACACCTTC.

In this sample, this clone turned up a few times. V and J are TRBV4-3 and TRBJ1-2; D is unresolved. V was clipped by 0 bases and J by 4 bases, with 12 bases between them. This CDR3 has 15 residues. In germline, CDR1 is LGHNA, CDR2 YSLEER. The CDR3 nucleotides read TGCGCCAGCAGCCAAGATTGGGAGTACACCTATGGCTACACCTTC. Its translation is CASSQDWEYTYGYTF.

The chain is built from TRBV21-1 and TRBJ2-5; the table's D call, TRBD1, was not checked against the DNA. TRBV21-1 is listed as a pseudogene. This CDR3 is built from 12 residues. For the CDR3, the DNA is TGTGCCAGCAGCAGGGGCCGTGGGGCCCAGTACTTC. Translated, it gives CASSRGRGAQYF.

For the CDR3, the DNA is TGTGCCAGCAGCGCCGGTAGGGTGGGGGGGCTGAATGAGCAGTTCTTC. Amino acids: CASSAGRVGGLNEQFF. The rearrangement joins TRBV11-2 to TRBJ2-1; D possibly corresponds to TRBD2 (7 bases). CDR3 size: 16 residues. Looked up from germline, CDR1 is SGHAT and CDR2 is FQNNGV. V lost 5 bases, J lost 7 bases, and 21 bases lay in between.

CDR3 amino acids: CASSSGTGPLGTQYF. CDR3 coding DNA: TGTGCCAGCAGTTCCGGGACAGGGCCCCTTGGGACCCAGTACTTC. V is TRBV7-9 and J is TRBJ2-5, with 9 bases matching TRBD1. Looked up from germline, CDR1 is SEHNR and CDR2 is FQNEAQ (reference sequence). Germline trimming cut 6 bases from V and 7 bases from J; bases unmatched to any gene: 12. This CDR3 spans 15 amino acids. The complete variable domain, with remaining parts taken from reference TRBV7-9 and TRBJ2-5, reads DTGVSQNPRHKITKRGQNVTFRCDPISEHNRLYWYRQTLGQGPEFLTYFQNEAQLEKSRLLSDRFSAERPKGSFSTLEIQRTEQGDSAMYLCASSSGTGPLGTQYFGPGTRLLVL.

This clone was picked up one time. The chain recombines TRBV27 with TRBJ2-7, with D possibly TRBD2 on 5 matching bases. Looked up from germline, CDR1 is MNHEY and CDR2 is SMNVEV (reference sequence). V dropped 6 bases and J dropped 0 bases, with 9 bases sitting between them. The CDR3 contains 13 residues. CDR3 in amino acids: CASRDDYSYEQYF. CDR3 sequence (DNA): TGTGCCAGCAGGGACGACTACTCCTACGAGCAGTACTTC.

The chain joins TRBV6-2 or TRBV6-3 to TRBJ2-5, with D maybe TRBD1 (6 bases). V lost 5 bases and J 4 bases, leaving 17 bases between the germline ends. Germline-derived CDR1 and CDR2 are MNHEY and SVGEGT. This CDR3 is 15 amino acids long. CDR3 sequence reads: CASSIQGIYTETQYF. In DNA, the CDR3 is TGTGCCAGCAGTATACAGGGCATTTACACAGAGACCCAGTACTTC.

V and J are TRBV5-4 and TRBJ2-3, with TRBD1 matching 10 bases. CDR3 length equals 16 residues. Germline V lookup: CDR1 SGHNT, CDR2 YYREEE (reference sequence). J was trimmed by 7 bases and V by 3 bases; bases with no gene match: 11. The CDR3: CASSSDGDRGFNTQYF. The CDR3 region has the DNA TGTGCCAGCAGCTCGGATGGGGACAGGGGTTTCAATACGCAGTATTTT.

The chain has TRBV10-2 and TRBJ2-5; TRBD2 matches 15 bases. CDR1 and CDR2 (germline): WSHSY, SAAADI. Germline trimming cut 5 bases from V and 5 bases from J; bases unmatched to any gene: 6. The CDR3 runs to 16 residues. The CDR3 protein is CASSWGLAGGGETQYF. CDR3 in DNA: TGCGCCAGCAGTTGGGGACTAGCGGGAGGAGGGGAGACCCAGTACTTC.

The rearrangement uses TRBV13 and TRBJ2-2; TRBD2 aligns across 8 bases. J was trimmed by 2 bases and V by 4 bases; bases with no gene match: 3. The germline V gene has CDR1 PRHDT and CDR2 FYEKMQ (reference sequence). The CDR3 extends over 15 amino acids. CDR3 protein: CASSSGLVNTGELFF. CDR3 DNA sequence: TGTGCCAGCAGCTCGGGACTAGTAAACACCGGGGAGCTGTTTTTT.

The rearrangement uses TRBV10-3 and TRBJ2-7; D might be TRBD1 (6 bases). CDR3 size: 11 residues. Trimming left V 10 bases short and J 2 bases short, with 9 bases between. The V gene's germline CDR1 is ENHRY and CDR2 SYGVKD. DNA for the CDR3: TGTGCCACCAGGGGCCCCTACGAGCAGTACTTC. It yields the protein CATRGPYEQYF.

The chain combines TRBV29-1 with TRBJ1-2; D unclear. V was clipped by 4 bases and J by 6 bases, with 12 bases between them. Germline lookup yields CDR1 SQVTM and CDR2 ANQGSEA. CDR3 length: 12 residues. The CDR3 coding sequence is TGCAGCGTTGCTACTTTGAGGGATGGCTACACCTTC. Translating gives CSVATLRDGYTF.